This T cell receptor (beta chain) was recorded in a study of blood T cell repertoires in COVID-19. Study in general: Sites across the United States, Italy and Spain contributed samples from acute and convalescent COVID-19. In each case, the material was cDNA or gDNA derived from T cells, B-cell-depleted T cells, or PBMCs.

Original processing methods: Counts of nucleated cells, estimated from reference gene primer amplification, were obtained. Measured with immunoSEQ multiplex PCR; TCRdb has only the in-frame clones, and not every one. V and J calls and clone size follow that table, whereas D and trimming were derived from the DNA. In the table there are over 150,000 clones, approximately 84% of which are singletons. The CDR3 spans 17 residues. With 3 bases clipped from V and 2 bases from J, the junction kept 10 bases outside the gene matches. Per germline, CDR1 SGHAT and CDR2 FQNNGV. J is TRBJ2-1 and V is TRBV11-2, with 7 bases identical to TRBD2. Source material: peripheral blood. The TCR was taken from a man aged 40-55 years with acute or convalescent COVID-19. As DNA, the CDR3 is TGTGCCAGCAGCTTGGCCGGGGCGGGGGTTACCTACAATGAGCAGTTCTTC. Its protein is CASSLAGAGVTYNEQFF.